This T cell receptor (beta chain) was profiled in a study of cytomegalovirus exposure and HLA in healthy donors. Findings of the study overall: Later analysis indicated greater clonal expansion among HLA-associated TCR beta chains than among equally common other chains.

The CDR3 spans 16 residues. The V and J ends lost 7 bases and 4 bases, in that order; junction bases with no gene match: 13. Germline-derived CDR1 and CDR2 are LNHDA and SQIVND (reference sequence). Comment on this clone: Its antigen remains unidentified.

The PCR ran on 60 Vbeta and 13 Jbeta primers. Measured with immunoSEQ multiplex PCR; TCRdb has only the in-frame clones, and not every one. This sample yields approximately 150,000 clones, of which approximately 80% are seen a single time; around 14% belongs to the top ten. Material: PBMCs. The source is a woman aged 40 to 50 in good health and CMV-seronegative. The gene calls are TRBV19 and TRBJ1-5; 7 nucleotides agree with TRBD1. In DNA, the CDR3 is TGTGCCAGTAACCCGATCGGGACAGCTCAGAATCAGCCCCAGCATTTT. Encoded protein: CASNPIGTAQNQPQHF.